The 7 T cell receptor beta chains below were found in one sample sequenced in a study of blood T cell repertoires in COVID-19. The data were produced by immunoSEQ multiplex PCR, yet TCRdb's version contains in-frame clones alone and is incomplete. The sample carries roughly 100,000 clones, 75% to 95% recorded once. Sequences were obtained from peripheral blood. These receptors came from a woman aged 50 to 65 in a cohort sampled during active COVID-19.

The V call is TRBV28, the J call TRBJ2-4; 7 bases match TRBD2. J was trimmed by 0 bases and V by 8 bases; bases with no gene match: 4. There are 14 residues in the CDR3. Per germline, CDR1 MDHEN and CDR2 SYDVKM. Here the CDR3 reads CASETGGAKNIQYF. In nucleotides, the CDR3 is TGTGCCAGCGAAACGGGGGGAGCCAAAAACATTCAGTACTTC. Combining the CDR3 with reference TRBV28 and TRBJ2-4 gives the whole variable domain DVKVTQSSRYLVKRTGEKVFLECVQDMDHENMFWYRQDPGLGLRLIYFSYDVKMKEKGDIPEGYSVSREKKERFSLILESASTNQTSMYLCASETGGAKNIQYFGAGTRLSVL.

In its sample, this clone was seen once. This chain links TRBV7-3 with TRBJ1-1, with D possibly being TRBD1 (5 bases). This CDR3 is built from 13 residues. The germline V and J ends were trimmed by 8 bases and 2 bases, with 12 bases remaining between them. Germline-derived CDR1 and CDR2 are SGHTA and FQGTGA. Here the CDR3 reads CASSRGANTEAFF. As DNA, the CDR3 is TGTGCCAGCTCCCGCGGGGCAAACACTGAAGCTTTCTTT.

This chain joins TRBV7-2 and TRBJ1-6; maybe TRBD1 (6 bases). Germline loops: CDR1 SGHTA, CDR2 FQGNSA. V was clipped by 9 bases and J by 10 bases, with 13 bases between them. This CDR3 is 12 amino acids long. CDR3 coding DNA: TGTGCCAGTAACAGGGTTAGGTCACCCCTCCACTTT. Translating gives CASNRVRSPLHF.

This rearrangement joins TRBV5-4 to TRBJ1-4; TRBD1 is a possible D gene (5 bases). This CDR3 is 13 amino acids long. CDR1 is SGHNT and CDR2 is YYREEE in the germline V gene (reference sequence). Between the trimmed V and J ends, which lost 4 bases and 8 bases, there was a span of 12 bases. The CDR3, as DNA: TGTGCCAGCAGCACCCAGACAGAGGAAAAACTGTTTTTT. This gives the protein CASSTQTEEKLFF.

The chain has TRBV18 and TRBJ1-3; 7 bases align to TRBD1. The CDR3 runs 13 residues. Per the germline V gene, CDR1 is KGHSH and CDR2 is LQKENI. The V and J ends lost 5 bases and 8 bases, in that order; junction bases with no gene match: 6. CDR3 amino acids: CASSSGTVDTIYF. The CDR3 nucleotides read TGTGCCAGCTCATCCGGGACAGTAGACACCATATATTTT.

V gene TRBV28 combines with J gene TRBJ1-5; D ambiguous. V dropped 6 bases and J dropped 7 bases, with 10 bases sitting between them. Looked up from germline, CDR1 is MDHEN and CDR2 is SYDVKM. There are 12 residues in the CDR3. The CDR3 sequence is CASSLVGQPQHF. CDR3 nucleotide sequence: TGTGCCAGCAGCCTCGTTGGCCAGCCCCAGCATTTT.

V gene TRBV6-5 combines with J gene TRBJ2-1, with 7 positions matching TRBD1. Germline loops: CDR1 MNHEY, CDR2 SVGAGI. This CDR3 region has 14 residues. V lost 6 bases to trimming and J lost 7 bases; unmatched junction nucleotides: 9. DNA of the CDR3: TGTGCCAGCAGCTTAACAGGGGTTCGAAATGAGCAGTTCTTC. Amino acids: CASSLTGVRNEQFF.